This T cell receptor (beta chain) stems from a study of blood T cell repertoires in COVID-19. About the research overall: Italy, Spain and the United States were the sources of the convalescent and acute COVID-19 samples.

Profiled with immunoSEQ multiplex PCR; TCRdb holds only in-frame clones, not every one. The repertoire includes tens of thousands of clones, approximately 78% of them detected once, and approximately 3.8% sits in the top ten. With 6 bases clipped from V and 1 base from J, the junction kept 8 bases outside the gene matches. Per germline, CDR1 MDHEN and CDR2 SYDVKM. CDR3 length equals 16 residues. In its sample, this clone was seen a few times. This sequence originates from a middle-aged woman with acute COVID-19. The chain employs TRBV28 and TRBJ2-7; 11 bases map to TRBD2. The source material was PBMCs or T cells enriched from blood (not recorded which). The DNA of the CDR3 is TGTGCCAGCAGCGAAATTAGCGGGGGGGCGTCCTACGAGCAGTACGTC. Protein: CASSEISGGASYEQYV.